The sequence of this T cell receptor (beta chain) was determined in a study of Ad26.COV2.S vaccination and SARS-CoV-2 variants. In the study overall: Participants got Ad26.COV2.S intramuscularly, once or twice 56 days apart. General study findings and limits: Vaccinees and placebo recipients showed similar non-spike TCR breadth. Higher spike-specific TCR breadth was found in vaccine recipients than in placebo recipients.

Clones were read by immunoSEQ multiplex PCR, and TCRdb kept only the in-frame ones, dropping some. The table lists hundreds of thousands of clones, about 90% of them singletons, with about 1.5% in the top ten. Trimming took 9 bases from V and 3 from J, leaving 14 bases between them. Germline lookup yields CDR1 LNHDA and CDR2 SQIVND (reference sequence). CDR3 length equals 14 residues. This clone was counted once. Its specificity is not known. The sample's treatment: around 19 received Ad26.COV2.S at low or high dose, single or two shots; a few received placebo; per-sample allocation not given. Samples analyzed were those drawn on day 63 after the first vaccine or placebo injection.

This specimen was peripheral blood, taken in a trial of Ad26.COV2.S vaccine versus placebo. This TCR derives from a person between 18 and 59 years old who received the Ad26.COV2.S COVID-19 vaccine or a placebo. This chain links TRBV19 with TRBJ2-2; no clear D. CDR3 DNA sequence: TGTGCCAGCAGGATGTCTTCCCACACCGGGGAGCTGTTTTTT. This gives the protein CASRMSSHTGELFF.